The 11 T cell receptor beta chains in this list originate from one sample, sequenced in a study of beta chain features in type 1 diabetes. Study outcomes and limitations: TCRB CDR3s were moderately but significantly shorter in Type 1 diabetes patients in all four CD4+ subsets.

Every isolated RNA sample was fully reverse transcribed, so sequencing captured expressed TCRB transcripts. The protocol was immunoSEQ multiplex PCR, while the TCRdb copy is restricted to in-frame clones and leaves out a portion. Of around 300,000 clones in the sample, over 12% are singletons; the top ten hold roughly 0.015%. Antigens for these TCRs are unknown. Material for sequencing was naive CD4+ T cells from blood. These receptors came from a man aged 18-30 years with type 1 diabetes.

This clone was counted a few times. V gene TRBV7-2 combines with J gene TRBJ2-3; D might be TRBD2 (6 bases). Trimming pared 1 base from V and 6 bases from J, leaving 8 bases between. Germline V lookup: CDR1 SGHTA, CDR2 FQGNSA. The CDR3 runs to 13 residues. In DNA, the CDR3 is TGTGCCAGCAGCTTAGTCGCGGGGGATACGCAGTATTTT. As protein: CASSLVAGDTQYF. The whole variable domain, filled in from reference TRBV7-2 and TRBJ2-3, reads GAGVSQSPSNKVTEKGKDVELRCDPISGHTALYWYRQSLGQGLEFLIYFQGNSAPDKSGLPSDRFSAERTGGSVSTLTIQRTQQEDSAVYLCASSLVAGDTQYFGPGTRLTVL.

In this sample, this clone turned up a few times. The chain uses TRBV5-1 and TRBJ2-7, with D tentatively TRBD2 (5 bases). V lost 2 bases, J lost 2 bases, and 17 bases lay in between. CDR3 size: 16 residues. Germline CDR1 SGHRS, CDR2 YFSETQ. The DNA of the CDR3 is TGCGCCAGCAGCTTAGTTCTTAGCGCCTCCACCTACGAGCAGTACTTC. It encodes CASSLVLSASTYEQYF.

This clone showed up just a few times. The chain couples TRBV2 to TRBJ1-5; tentative D call: TRBD1 (5 bases). The length of the CDR3 is 13 residues. V was trimmed by 4 bases and J by 5 bases, leaving 9 bases between them. Germline CDR1 and CDR2: SNHLY and FYNNEI. The CDR3 region is CASSGRGDQPQHF. DNA for the CDR3: TGTGCCAGCAGTGGGCGGGGGGATCAGCCCCAGCATTTT.

The chain links TRBV15 to TRBJ2-3, with TRBD2 matching over 11 bases. This CDR3 region has 17 residues. Germline CDR1 and CDR2: LNHNV and YYDKDF (reference sequence). Trimming cost V 3 bases and J 0 bases; bases outside gene matches: 5. CDR3 bases: TGTGCCACCAGCAGGCGTTTAGCGGGGGGGAGCACAGATACGCAGTATTTT. As protein: CATSRRLAGGSTDTQYF.

Concerning this clone: The sample holds other DNA sequences that translate to the same CDR3. V gene TRBV27 combines with J gene TRBJ1-5, with D possibly being TRBD1 (5 bases). The CDR3 runs 13 residues. V dropped 4 bases and J dropped 7 bases, with 11 bases sitting between them. Germline CDR1 and CDR2: MNHEY and SMNVEV (reference sequence). The CDR3 sequence: CASSYSGLQPQHF. Here the CDR3 DNA reads TGTGCCAGCAGTTATTCAGGGCTCCAGCCCCAGCATTTT.

The CDR3 region has the DNA TGTGCCAGCAGTTTTTCGGCGGGAGTTCTTAAGGAGACCCAGTACTTC. It translates to CASSFSAGVLKETQYF. The chain is built from TRBV28 and TRBJ2-5; TRBD2 matches at 7 bases. The junction had 12 bases not matched to a gene; V was cut back by 3 bases and J by 5 bases. CDR3 length: 16 amino acids. The V gene's germline CDR1 is MDHEN and CDR2 SYDVKM.

This clone was seen more than once but under ten times. The V call is TRBV6-6, the J call TRBJ2-4; TRBD2 agrees at 9 bases. V lost 7 bases and J lost 7; bases outside the gene matches: 11. Germline CDR1 and CDR2: MNHNY and SVGAGI (reference sequence). The CDR3 consists of 15 residues. The CDR3 DNA reads TGTGCCAGCAACAATCCCGGGACTAGCTATAACATTCAGTACTTC. Its protein is CASNNPGTSYNIQYF.

This clone showed up just a few times. The V gene is TRBV7-2, the J gene TRBJ2-7; 7 nucleotides line up with TRBD2. This CDR3 contains 15 residues. Germline V gene lookup returns CDR1 SGHTA and CDR2 FQGNSA. Trimming cost V 4 bases and J 2 bases; bases outside gene matches: 8. The CDR3 region is CASSWGGSGAYEQYF. The CDR3 region has the DNA TGTGCCAGCAGCTGGGGGGGGTCGGGGGCCTACGAGCAGTACTTC.

This clone showed up just a few times. The chain carries TRBV7-9 and TRBJ1-2; D uncertain. V gave up 1 base and J gave up 9 bases, with 6 bases separating them. This CDR3 contains 11 residues. CDR1 and CDR2 from the germline V gene are SEHNR and FQNEAQ (reference sequence). This CDR3 is CASSLGARYTF. The CDR3 nucleotides are TGTGCCAGCAGCTTAGGGGCTCGCTACACCTTC.

The chain recombines TRBV19 with TRBJ1-1; 7 bases line up with TRBD1. V gave up 4 bases and J gave up 2 bases; unmatched junction bases: 4. There are 14 residues in the CDR3. Germline V gene lookup returns CDR1 LNHDA and CDR2 SQIVND (reference sequence). In DNA, the CDR3 is TGTGCCAGTAGTAGGGGACAGCTTAACACTGAAGCTTTCTTT. Translation gives CASSRGQLNTEAFF.

This clone came up a few times. V gene TRBV19 combines with J gene TRBJ1-5, with 9 bases lining up with TRBD1. V trimming: 4 bases; J trimming: 2 bases; junction bases outside the gene matches: 9. The CDR3 covers 17 residues. The germline gives CDR1 LNHDA, CDR2 SQIVND (reference sequence). The CDR3 nucleotides read TGTGCCAGTAGTAGGTCGGGACAGGGTTCCCGCAATCAGCCCCAGCATTTT. It specifies CASSRSGQGSRNQPQHF.